One sample yielded the 27 T cell receptor beta chains listed below, sequenced in a study of beta chain features in type 1 diabetes. Study results and caveats: TCRB CDR3s were moderately but significantly shorter in Type 1 diabetes patients in all four CD4+ subsets.

The sequenced template was cDNA made from the entire isolated RNA. Using immunoSEQ multiplex PCR, the repertoire was profiled, and TCRdb retains in-frame clones only, with some absent. The repertoire holds hundreds of thousands of clones, roughly an eighth seen once, with 0.022% in the top ten. Their specific antigens are unknown. The sequenced sample consisted of naive CD4+ T cells from blood. Receptor source: a man aged 18 to 29 with type 1 diabetes.

This clone came up a few times. This rearrangement joins TRBV4-1 to TRBJ2-7; D ambiguous. V lost 0 bases and J 3 bases, leaving 12 bases between the germline ends. This CDR3 region has 15 residues. Per the germline V gene, CDR1 is MGHRA and CDR2 is YSYEKL. The CDR3 DNA follows: TGCGCCAGCAGCCAAGAGGGCCAGCTTCGCTACGAGCAGTACTTC. This encodes CASSQEGQLRYEQYF.

This clone was counted only a few times. J is TRBJ1-4 and V is TRBV2; D unclear. The V gene's germline CDR1 is SNHLY and CDR2 FYNNEI. The CDR3 has 13 residues. Trimming shortened V by 7 bases and J by 5 bases, and 11 bases separated the two germline ends. In nucleotides, the CDR3 is TGTGCCAGCACGTCGGGTTACAATGAAAAACTGTTTTTT. It encodes CASTSGYNEKLFF.

The rearrangement joins TRBV11-3 to TRBJ1-1, with a possible D match to TRBD1 (5 bases). Germline V gives CDR1 SGHNT, CDR2 YENEEA. The V and J ends lost 1 base and 6 bases respectively, with 15 bases between them. This CDR3 comprises 15 residues. CDR3 sequence: CASSLAAGRSAEAFF. CDR3 nucleotides: TGTGCCAGCAGCTTAGCGGCAGGGCGGTCGGCTGAAGCTTTCTTT.

This clone was seen a few times. The chain couples TRBV2 to TRBJ1-1; perhaps TRBD1 as D (5 bases). Germline CDR1 reads SNHLY; CDR2 reads FYNNEI. The CDR3 consists of 13 residues. Trimming removed 7 bases from V and 11 bases from J, with 20 bases in between. The CDR3 loop is CASTSFGASEAFF. The CDR3 DNA sequence: TGTGCCAGCACCTCGTTCGGGGCCTCGGAGGCTTTCTTT.

This clone was seen a handful of times. The V gene is TRBV29-1, the J gene TRBJ1-2; the D gene is possibly TRBD1 (5 bases). The CDR3 has 12 amino acids. V gave up 6 bases and J gave up 7 bases, with 15 bases separating them. CDR1 SQVTM and CDR2 ANQGSEA come from the germline V gene. The CDR3: CSVDVGLAGYTF. CDR3 coding DNA: TGCAGCGTCGATGTGGGGCTTGCTGGCTACACCTTC.

This chain connects TRBV6-5 to TRBJ2-7; D ambiguous. Germline V gene lookup returns CDR1 MNHEY and CDR2 SVGAGI. The CDR3 loop spans 15 amino acids. V dropped 4 bases and J dropped 1 base, with 14 bases sitting between them. This chain's CDR3 is CASSLQFGSSYEQYF. Written as DNA, the CDR3 is TGTGCCAGCAGTTTGCAGTTTGGGTCGTCCTACGAGCAGTACTTC.

This chain's CDR3 is CSVSTGTSNQPQHF. CDR3 in DNA: TGCAGCGTTTCGACAGGGACAAGCAATCAGCCCCAGCATTTT. This chain connects TRBV29-1 to TRBJ1-5; 7 nucleotides match TRBD1. Germline V gene sequence: CDR1 SQVTM, CDR2 ANQGSEA. The V segment lost 5 bases and the J segment 1 base; nucleotides outside the gene matches: 5. The CDR3 length is 14 residues.

This clone has only a few counts. V and J are TRBV28 and TRBJ2-5; D might be TRBD2 (6 bases). V dropped 5 bases and J dropped 5 bases, with 12 bases sitting between them. Germline-derived CDR1 and CDR2 are MDHEN and SYDVKM. The CDR3 covers 13 residues. In DNA, the CDR3 is TGTGCCAGCAGTACGGGGGTCGTCGAGACCCAGTACTTC. The encoded protein is CASSTGVVETQYF.

The rearrangement uses TRBV6-6 and TRBJ2-7; 7 bases match TRBD1. In germline, CDR1 is MNHNY, CDR2 SVGAGI (reference sequence). There are 15 residues in the CDR3. V lost 5 bases and J lost 2; bases outside the gene matches: 9. For the CDR3, the DNA is TGTGCCAGCAGTAACGACCGGGACAGTCCCTACGAGCAGTACTTC. Residues: CASSNDRDSPYEQYF.

The genes are TRBV29-1 and TRBJ2-3, with a possible D match to TRBD1 (6 bases). The CDR3 extends over 16 amino acids. Germline CDR1 and CDR2: SQVTM and ANQGSEA. The germline V and J ends were trimmed by 1 base and 4 bases, with 18 bases remaining between them. CDR3 region: CSVEVRQGYGADTQYF. The DNA of the CDR3 is TGCAGCGTTGAAGTGCGGCAGGGGTATGGGGCAGATACGCAGTATTTT.

This clone was recorded a few times. V gene TRBV6-1 combines with J gene TRBJ2-6; D gene ambiguous. V was clipped by 6 bases and J by 1 base, with 4 bases between them. The CDR3 is made up of 13 amino acids. The germline V gene has CDR1 MNHNS and CDR2 SASEGT. This chain's CDR3 is CASRGSGANVLTF. The CDR3 DNA is TGTGCCAGCAGGGGGTCTGGGGCCAACGTCCTGACTTTC.

A few counts support this clone. The V gene is TRBV4-2, the J gene TRBJ2-7; 7 nucleotides match TRBD1. The germline gives CDR1 LGHNA, CDR2 YNFKEQ. The J segment lost 3 bases and the V segment lost 0 bases, leaving 14 bases of the junction unmatched. The CDR3 spans 18 residues. Written as DNA, the CDR3 is TGTGCCAGCAGCCAAGAGAGCACCGGGACAGCGAGTAACTACGAGCAGTACTTC. It encodes CASSQESTGTASNYEQYF.

In this sample, this clone turned up a few times. This sequence joins TRBV25-1 and TRBJ2-5, with D perhaps TRBD1 (6 bases). This CDR3 contains 18 residues. CDR1 MGHDK and CDR2 SYGVNS come from the germline V gene. V was trimmed by 1 base and J by 4 bases, leaving 22 bases between them. The CDR3 spells CASSEFSRGRVGSETQYF. DNA of the CDR3: TGTGCCAGCAGTGAATTTAGCAGGGGACGGGTGGGCTCAGAGACCCAGTACTTC.

The chain combines TRBV10-3 with TRBJ2-5, with 11 bases identical to TRBD2. This CDR3 is built from 13 residues. Germline lookup yields CDR1 ENHRY and CDR2 SYGVKD. The junction had 1 base not matched to a gene; V was cut back by 9 bases and J by 1 base. The CDR3 loop is CAISGGAQETQYF. The CDR3 region has the DNA TGTGCCATTAGCGGGGGGGCCCAAGAGACCCAGTACTTC.

The chain couples TRBV28 to TRBJ2-3; 10 bases are a match to TRBD2. J was trimmed by 3 bases and V by 3 bases; bases with no gene match: 3. Looked up from germline, CDR1 is MDHEN and CDR2 is SYDVKM. The CDR3 runs 15 residues. In DNA, the CDR3 is TGTGCCAGCAGTTTCCCTAGCGGGGGAACAGATACGCAGTATTTT. This encodes CASSFPSGGTDTQYF. Looking up the rest from reference TRBV28 and TRBJ2-3 gives the full variable domain: DVKVTQSSRYLVKRTGEKVFLECVQDMDHENMFWYRQDPGLGLRLIYFSYDVKMKEKGDIPEGYSVSREKKERFSLILESASTNQTSMYLCASSFPSGGTDTQYFGPGTRLTVL.

This clone has only a few counts. V is TRBV7-2 and J is TRBJ2-1, with D tentatively TRBD1 (6 bases). Germline V gene data show CDR1 as SGHTA and CDR2 as FQGNSA. Trimming stripped 3 bases from V and 10 bases from J, with 16 bases between. The CDR3 loop spans 14 amino acids. The CDR3 DNA is TGTGCCAGCAGCTTGGACAGCTGGGGAAGCGAGCAGTTCTTC. Translation: CASSLDSWGSEQFF.

This clone has just a few counts. This CDR3 reads CASSLAGTENTEAFF. CDR3 in DNA: TGCGCCAGCAGCTTGGCCGGGACGGAGAACACTGAAGCTTTCTTT. The chain combines TRBV5-1 with TRBJ1-1, with D perhaps matching TRBD1 (5 bases). Germline-derived CDR1 and CDR2 are SGHRS and YFSETQ. Between the trimmed V and J ends, which lost 0 bases and 1 base, there was a span of 10 bases. The CDR3 sequence is 15 residues long.

This clone showed up just a few times. V and J are TRBV11-1 and TRBJ2-1, with D tentatively TRBD1 or TRBD2 (5 bases each). Trimming pared 6 bases from V and 2 bases from J, leaving 17 bases between. Looked up from germline, CDR1 is SGHAT and CDR2 is FQDESV (reference sequence). The CDR3 totals 16 residues. The CDR3, as DNA: TGTGCCAGCAGGCAGGGACCACAACTGCCCTACAATGAGCAGTTCTTC. It yields the protein CASRQGPQLPYNEQFF.

This chain uses TRBV5-6 with TRBJ1-2, with D possibly being TRBD1 (5 bases). Germline CDR1 reads SGHDT; CDR2 reads YYEEEE. Trimming left V 0 bases short and J 8 bases short, with 11 bases between. The CDR3 spans 13 residues. CDR3: CASSLEQGGGYTF. CDR3 DNA sequence: TGTGCCAGCAGCTTGGAGCAGGGCGGGGGCTACACCTTC.

The V and J genes are TRBV2 and TRBJ2-1, with 9 nucleotides matching TRBD2. Trimming took 0 bases from V and 7 from J; bases not matched to a gene: 7. In germline, CDR1 is SNHLY, CDR2 FYNNEI. The CDR3 is made up of 16 amino acids. This CDR3 reads CASSEATAGGLNEQFF. The CDR3 DNA is TGTGCCAGCAGTGAAGCCACGGCGGGGGGGTTGAATGAGCAGTTCTTC.

This clone has a handful of counts. The J gene is TRBJ2-6, the V gene TRBV7-6, with D maybe TRBD1 (6 bases). Germline lookup yields CDR1 SGHVS and CDR2 FNYEAQ. The CDR3 extends over 18 amino acids. The V end was cut by 10 bases, the J end by 0 bases, with 22 bases between. As DNA, the CDR3 is TGTGCCACCGGACCGGGACAAGTCTTCAGCTCTGGGGCCAACGTCCTGACTTTC. It yields the protein CATGPGQVFSSGANVLTF.

This clone was counted between two and nine times. The J gene is TRBJ2-1, the V gene TRBV30; D gene uncertain. Trimming shortened V by 0 bases and J by 9 bases, and 9 bases separated the two germline ends. Germline V gene lookup returns CDR1 GTSNPN and CDR2 SVGIG (reference sequence). CDR3 length equals 12 residues. CDR3 loop: CAWSVRWGEQFF. The CDR3, as DNA: TGTGCCTGGAGTGTACGGTGGGGTGAGCAGTTCTTC.

This clone has more than one count but fewer than ten. The CDR3: CASSVASGGEKLFF. Written as DNA, the CDR3 is TGTGCCAGCAGCGTAGCGAGTGGGGGAGAAAAACTGTTTTTT. The rearrangement links TRBV9 to TRBJ1-4; a possible D gene is TRBD1 (5 bases). Germline lookup yields CDR1 SGDLS and CDR2 YYNGEE. The CDR3 consists of 14 residues. V lost 0 bases and J lost 8, with 11 bases in between.

This chain links TRBV29-1 with TRBJ1-5; tentatively, D is TRBD1 (5 bases). V shed 4 bases and J shed 0 bases, with 7 bases lying between them. From germline, CDR1 is SQVTM and CDR2 ANQGSEA. This CDR3 spans 13 amino acids. The CDR3 nucleotides read TGCAGCGTTGGGGGGGATAGCAATCAGCCCCAGCATTTT. It is translated as CSVGGDSNQPQHF.

V and J are TRBV27 and TRBJ2-7, with TRBD2 identical over 16 bases. The germline gives CDR1 MNHEY, CDR2 SMNVEV (reference sequence). The CDR3 has 19 amino acids. V was clipped by 6 bases and J by 2 bases; unmatched bases: 13. The CDR3 nucleotides are TGTGCCAGCAGCCAAAGACCGGGACTAGCGGGGGGGACACCCTACGAGCAGTACTTC. Translating it yields CASSQRPGLAGGTPYEQYF.

This sequence joins TRBV30 and TRBJ1-4; D is unclear. V was trimmed by 2 bases and J by 0 bases, leaving 7 bases between them. The CDR3 covers 14 residues. Germline-derived CDR1 and CDR2 are GTSNPN and SVGIG (reference sequence). This CDR3 reads CAWSRTSTNEKLFF. CDR3 sequence (DNA): TGTGCCTGGAGTCGAACCTCAACTAATGAAAAACTGTTTTTT.

The CDR3 loop reads CASSEGIQGYGYTF. DNA of the CDR3: TGCGCCAGCAGTGAGGGTATTCAGGGTTATGGCTACACCTTC. This chain joins TRBV10-2 and TRBJ1-2, with a weak D call TRBD1 (5 bases). In germline, CDR1 is WSHSY, CDR2 SAAADI. The ends were cut back, 2 bases at V and 5 bases at J, with 12 bases in the middle. The CDR3 consists of 14 residues.